One sample yielded the 30 T cell receptor beta chains listed below, sequenced in a study of CD8 T cells in ankylosing spondylitis. From the 5' RACE reads, TCRdb called clonotypes with MiXCR, one entry per CDR3 protein. The table lists some 240,000 distinct CDR3 sequences, about 20% of them singletons. Material for sequencing was blood, either unsorted or a sorted T cell fraction (not recorded which). All receptors come from a male donor with ankylosing spondylitis or in good health (not recorded which).

This clonotype has only a few counts. The V gene is TRBV6-1, the J gene TRBJ2-1, with D possibly TRBD2 on 6 matching bases. The germline gives CDR1 MNHNS, CDR2 SASEGT. V shed 7 bases and J shed 10 bases, with 14 bases lying between them. The CDR3 has 12 amino acids. CDR3 nucleotides: TGTGCCAGCACGCTGGGAGGACTAGAGCAGTTCTTC. Translating gives CASTLGGLEQFF.

Only a few counts were recorded for this clonotype. This chain uses TRBV9 with TRBJ1-6, with a possible D match to TRBD1 (5 bases). The CDR3 is 15 residues long. In germline, CDR1 is SGDLS, CDR2 YYNGEE. Trimming removed 5 bases at V and 7 bases at J, with 16 bases between. The CDR3 region is CASSRLGGDNSPLHF. The CDR3 DNA sequence: TGTGCCAGCAGTCGGCTGGGGGGTGACAATTCACCCCTCCACTTT.

V is TRBV12-3 or TRBV12-4 and J is TRBJ2-1; D is unclear. Trimming removed 1 base from V and 8 bases from J, with 6 bases in between. The CDR3 extends over 12 amino acids. CDR3 DNA: TGTGCCAGCAGTTTAGAAGTATATGAGCAGTTCTTC. Translating it yields CASSLEVYEQFF.

In its sample, this clonotype was seen a few times. CDR3 nucleotides: TGTGCCAGCAGCTTTGGTCCCAGAAACAATGAGCAGTTCTTC. Translating it yields CASSFGPRNNEQFF. V and J are TRBV7-2 and TRBJ2-1; D not resolved. The ends were cut back, 3 bases at V and 5 bases at J, with 11 bases in the middle. There are 14 residues in the CDR3. Germline loops: CDR1 SGHTA, CDR2 FQGNSA.

This clonotype was counted a few times. The chain links TRBV27 to TRBJ1-4; no firm D call. Germline CDR1 and CDR2: MNHEY and SMNVEV (reference sequence). This CDR3 has 14 amino acids. The CDR3 region is CPRSSGATNEKLFF. As DNA, the CDR3 is TGTCCCCGATCGTCTGGTGCAACTAATGAAAAACTGTTTTTT.

This chain uses TRBV3-1 with TRBJ2-7, with 7 bases lining up with TRBD2. Losses at the gene ends were 1 base for V and 1 base for J; bases not matched to a gene: 10. CDR1 and CDR2 (germline): LGHDT, YNNKEL (reference sequence). The CDR3 runs to 17 residues. The CDR3 nucleotides read TGTGCCAGCAGCCAAGGTCTAGGGCTAGCGGAGTCCTACGAGCAGTACTTC. Protein sequence: CASSQGLGLAESYEQYF.

This clonotype was seen a few times. The chain joins TRBV20-1 to TRBJ2-5, with D perhaps TRBD1 or TRBD2 (5 bases each). V lost 0 bases and J 2 bases, leaving 19 bases between the germline ends. CDR3 length: 17 amino acids. The germline gives CDR1 DFQATT, CDR2 SNEGSKA (reference sequence). CDR3 amino acids: CSARDGDSGLGQETQYF. The CDR3 region has the DNA TGCAGTGCTAGAGATGGCGACAGCGGTCTGGGGCAAGAGACCCAGTACTTC.

This chain connects TRBV12-3 or TRBV12-4 to TRBJ2-7; either TRBD1 or TRBD2 may fit D (6 bases each). Between the trimmed V and J ends, which lost 8 bases and 5 bases, there was a span of 19 bases. The length of the CDR3 is 14 residues. The CDR3 reads CASGWGAQLDEQYF. DNA for the CDR3: TGTGCCAGCGGCTGGGGGGCCCAGCTCGACGAGCAGTACTTC.

The chain carries TRBV29-1 and TRBJ2-1; D is tentatively TRBD1 or TRBD2 (7 bases each). V lost 5 bases to trimming and J lost 0 bases, with 17 bases between them. The CDR3 is 16 residues long. Germline lookup yields CDR1 SQVTM and CDR2 ANQGSEA. The CDR3 DNA is TGCAGCGTTTTATCAGGGGGAGGGGGCTCCTACAATGAGCAGTTCTTC. Translation: CSVLSGGGGSYNEQFF.

Only a few counts were recorded for this clonotype. The chain is built from TRBV4-2 and TRBJ2-1; TRBD2 agrees at 10 bases. Germline trimming cut 0 bases from V and 2 bases from J; bases unmatched to any gene: 4. This CDR3 has 17 residues. Germline V gene data show CDR1 as LGHNA and CDR2 as YNFKEQ. The chain's CDR3 is CASSQDEREGPYNEQFF. CDR3 in DNA: TGTGCCAGCAGCCAAGATGAGCGGGAGGGCCCCTACAATGAGCAGTTCTTC.

This clonotype was observed many times. The CDR3 nucleotides read TGTGCCAGCAGCCCCGAGGCGAGGTCACTGGCGGATACGCAGTATTTT. Translation: CASSPEARSLADTQYF. This sequence joins TRBV4-2 and TRBJ2-3; D gene ambiguous. V was pared by 4 bases and J by 6 bases, with 20 bases between. Germline V gene lookup returns CDR1 LGHNA and CDR2 YNFKEQ. The CDR3 extends over 16 amino acids.

The V and J genes are TRBV15 and TRBJ1-2; 10 bases align to TRBD1. J lost 6 bases, V lost 5 bases, and 6 bases had no gene match. In germline, CDR1 is LNHNV, CDR2 YYDKDF (reference sequence). The CDR3 consists of 14 residues. CDR3 protein: CATSGTGASDGYTF. CDR3 sequence (DNA): TGTGCCACCAGCGGGACAGGGGCTAGTGATGGCTACACCTTC. Full variable domain (missing parts from reference TRBV15 and TRBJ1-2): DAMVIQNPRYQVTQFGKPVTLSCSQTLNHNVMYWYQQKSSQAPKLLFHYYDKDFNNEADTPDNFQSRRPNTSFCFLDIRSPGLGDTAMYLCATSGTGASDGYTFGSGTRLTVV.

The chain combines TRBV19 with TRBJ1-5, with TRBD1 as a possible D gene (5 bases). Trimming took off 5 bases at V and 11 bases at J, with 25 bases between the two ends. There are 16 residues in the CDR3. Germline-derived CDR1 and CDR2 are LNHDA and SQIVND (reference sequence). The CDR3: CASSAPGTRLIPAQHF. CDR3 DNA sequence: TGTGCCAGTAGTGCCCCCGGGACCCGATTAATCCCGGCCCAGCATTTT.

V gene TRBV9 combines with J gene TRBJ2-3, with D unclear. This CDR3 has 13 residues. Germline V gene lookup returns CDR1 SGDLS and CDR2 YYNGEE. The V gene lost 3 bases and the J gene lost 2 bases, with 7 bases spanning the gap. CDR3 bases: TGTGCCAGCAGCGGTGACAACACAGATACGCAGTATTTT. Protein product: CASSGDNTDTQYF.

The sample holds a few counts of this clonotype. This chain connects TRBV12-3 or TRBV12-4 to TRBJ2-1; the D is unclear. The CDR3 has 14 amino acids. With 8 bases removed from V and 1 base from J, the gap between germline ends came to 12 bases. CDR3 residues: CASGPQISYNEQFF. The CDR3 region has the DNA TGTGCCAGCGGGCCCCAGATATCCTACAATGAGCAGTTCTTC.

This clonotype has only a few counts. The chain is built from TRBV5-1 and TRBJ2-1, with D possibly matching TRBD1 (5 bases). The CDR3 runs to 12 residues. The germline V gene encodes CDR1 SGHRS and CDR2 YFSETQ. Trimming took 5 bases from V and 3 from J, leaving 6 bases between them. CDR3 in DNA: TGCGCCAGCAGAGACAGCTACAATGAGCAGTTCTTC. This translates into CASRDSYNEQFF.

This clonotype appeared many times. The rearrangement uses TRBV25-1 and TRBJ2-3; 9 bases agree with TRBD2. V was clipped by 3 bases and J by 4 bases; unmatched bases: 2. The germline gives CDR1 MGHDK, CDR2 SYGVNS. The CDR3 extends over 14 amino acids. CDR3 coding DNA: TGTGCCAGCAGTGACGGGACTAGCTCAGATACGCAGTATTTT. It is translated as CASSDGTSSDTQYF.

This clonotype came up a few times. The chain has TRBV5-6 and TRBJ2-7, with D perhaps TRBD2 (5 bases). This CDR3 is 14 amino acids long. Trimming left V 2 bases short and J 4 bases short, with 13 bases between. Germline V gives CDR1 SGHDT, CDR2 YYEEEE. This chain's CDR3 is CASSFVSGPYEQYF. The CDR3 DNA is TGTGCCAGCAGCTTCGTAAGCGGCCCTTACGAGCAGTACTTC.

This clonotype showed up many times. V and J are TRBV5-1 and TRBJ2-2; a possible D gene is TRBD2 (6 bases). The germline CDR1 and CDR2 sequences are SGHRS and YFSETQ. The length of the CDR3 is 15 residues. The V gene lost 2 bases and the J gene lost 4 bases, with 12 bases spanning the gap. The CDR3 sequence: CASSFEGAGTGELFF. In nucleotides, the CDR3 is TGCGCCAGCAGCTTCGAGGGAGCGGGCACCGGGGAGCTGTTTTTT.

This clonotype was recorded once. This rearrangement joins TRBV12-3 or TRBV12-4 to TRBJ2-3; D is unclear. The CDR3 extends over 15 amino acids. V lost 1 base and J 2 bases, leaving 10 bases between the germline ends. CDR3 region: CASSLVREITDTQYF. In nucleotides, the CDR3 is TGTGCCAGCAGTTTAGTGCGCGAAATCACAGATACGCAGTATTTT.

Only a few counts were recorded for this clonotype. This chain uses TRBV5-1 with TRBJ2-3, with 8 bases identical to TRBD2. The CDR3 sequence is 17 residues long. V shed 4 bases and J 3 bases; nucleotides not matched to a gene: 13. CDR1 and CDR2 from the germline V gene are SGHRS and YFSETQ. The CDR3 DNA is TGCGCCAGCAGCCCGGGGACTCTAGCGGGCTCAACAGATACGCAGTATTTT. Translated, it gives CASSPGTLAGSTDTQYF.

This clonotype came up a few times. V and J are TRBV3-1 and TRBJ2-7; D remains ambiguous. The CDR3 runs 15 residues. V was cut by 1 base and J by 4 bases, with 14 bases left in between. Germline V gives CDR1 LGHDT, CDR2 YNNKEL (reference sequence). CDR3 nucleotide sequence: TGTGCCAGCAGCCAAGCCCAGAATCCCGCGTACGAGCAGTACTTC. This sequence encodes CASSQAQNPAYEQYF.

This clonotype was found a few times. CDR3 nucleotides: TGTGCCAGTAGTTCAAGTATCTCCTACGAGCAGTACTTC. Amino acid sequence: CASSSSISYEQYF. This sequence joins TRBV19 and TRBJ2-7; D ambiguous. In germline, CDR1 is LNHDA, CDR2 SQIVND (reference sequence). The V gene lost 5 bases and the J gene lost 0 bases, with 8 bases spanning the gap. This CDR3 contains 13 residues.

This clonotype was detected ten times or more. The chain has TRBV29-1 and TRBJ2-1, with D perhaps given as TRBD1 or TRBD2 (5 bases each). The CDR3 has 17 amino acids. Trimming removed 6 bases from V and 0 bases from J, with 21 bases in between. The germline V gene encodes CDR1 SQVTM and CDR2 ANQGSEA. The CDR3: CSVRGDPTASSYNEQFF. CDR3 DNA: TGCAGCGTCCGAGGGGATCCGACGGCGAGCTCCTACAATGAGCAGTTCTTC.

This clonotype was detected a few times. The chain employs TRBV9 and TRBJ1-6; D ambiguous. Germline V CDR1 and CDR2: SGDLS, YYNGEE. This CDR3 has 16 residues. V lost 3 bases and J lost 4, with 14 bases in between. CDR3 sequence reads: CASSASDSPYNSPLHF. The CDR3 DNA sequence: TGTGCCAGCAGCGCAAGCGATAGTCCATATAATTCACCCCTCCACTTT.

V gene TRBV29-1 combines with J gene TRBJ1-1; D unresolved. The V gene lost 4 bases and the J gene lost 6 bases, with 12 bases spanning the gap. Germline V gene data show CDR1 as SQVTM and CDR2 as ANQGSEA. The CDR3 runs 12 residues. CDR3 sequence reads: CSVVSLPAEAFF. CDR3 nucleotides: TGCAGCGTTGTGTCGCTCCCGGCTGAAGCTTTCTTT.

This clonotype appeared a few times. This sequence joins TRBV12-5 and TRBJ2-1, with D maybe TRBD1 (6 bases). Trimming removed 7 bases from V and 0 bases from J, with 19 bases in between. The CDR3 covers 17 residues. From germline, CDR1 is LGHNT and CDR2 FRNRAP. CDR3 bases: TGTGCTAGTGCCCTAGGACCCCAGGGGAGCTCCTACAATGAGCAGTTCTTC. Translation: CASALGPQGSSYNEQFF.

The chain combines TRBV15 with TRBJ2-1; perhaps TRBD2 as D (5 bases). Germline V gene data show CDR1 as LNHNV and CDR2 as YYDKDF (reference sequence). V was shortened by 0 bases and J by 9 bases, with 12 bases between the two germline ends. The length of the CDR3 is 14 residues. The CDR3 loop reads CATSRDKVGVEQFF. For the CDR3, the DNA is TGTGCCACCAGCAGAGATAAAGTCGGGGTTGAGCAGTTCTTC. Drawing the rest from reference TRBV15 and TRBJ2-1, the complete variable domain is DAMVIQNPRYQVTQFGKPVTLSCSQTLNHNVMYWYQQKSSQAPKLLFHYYDKDFNNEADTPDNFQSRRPNTSFCFLDIRSPGLGDTAMYLCATSRDKVGVEQFFGPGTRLTVL.

This clonotype has at least ten counts. The J gene is TRBJ1-5, the V gene TRBV12-5; perhaps TRBD1 as D (5 bases). V lost 0 bases and J 0 bases, leaving 15 bases between the germline ends. There are 18 residues in the CDR3. Germline loops: CDR1 LGHNT, CDR2 FRNRAP. The CDR3 reads CASGLVQLDKYSNQPQHF. In DNA, the CDR3 is TGTGCTAGTGGTTTGGTACAACTGGACAAGTATAGCAATCAGCCCCAGCATTTT.

This clonotype was seen ten or more times. The V gene is TRBV12-3 or TRBV12-4, the J gene TRBJ1-1; no firm D call. The ends were cut back, 7 bases at V and 2 bases at J, with 14 bases in the middle. This CDR3 spans 14 amino acids. As DNA, the CDR3 is TGTGCCAGCACCAAGCCCGGAACTAACACTGAAGCTTTCTTT. Encoded protein: CASTKPGTNTEAFF.